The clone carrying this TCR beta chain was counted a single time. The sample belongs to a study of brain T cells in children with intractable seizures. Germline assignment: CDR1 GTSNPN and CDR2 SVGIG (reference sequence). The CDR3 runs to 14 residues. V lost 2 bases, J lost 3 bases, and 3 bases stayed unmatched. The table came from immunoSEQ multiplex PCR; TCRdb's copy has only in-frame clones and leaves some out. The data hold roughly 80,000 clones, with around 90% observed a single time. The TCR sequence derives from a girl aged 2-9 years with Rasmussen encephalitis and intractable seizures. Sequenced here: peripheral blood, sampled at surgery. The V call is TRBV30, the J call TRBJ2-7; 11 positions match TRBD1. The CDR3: CAWSRGQGGYEQYF. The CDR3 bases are TGTGCCTGGAGTCGGGGACAGGGGGGCTACGAGCAGTACTTC.